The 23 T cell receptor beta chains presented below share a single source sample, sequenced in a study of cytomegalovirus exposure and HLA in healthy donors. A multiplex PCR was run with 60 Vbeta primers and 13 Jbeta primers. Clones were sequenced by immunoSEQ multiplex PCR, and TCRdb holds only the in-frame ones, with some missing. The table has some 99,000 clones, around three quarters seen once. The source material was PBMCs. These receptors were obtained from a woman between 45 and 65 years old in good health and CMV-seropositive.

The CDR3 coding sequence is TGTGCCAGCAGCTCACAGGGCACCGGGGAGCTGTTTTTT. Amino acids: CASSSQGTGELFF. This chain links TRBV11-3 with TRBJ2-2; TRBD1 is a possible D gene (6 bases). V lost 4 bases and J 4 bases, leaving 7 bases between the germline ends. The germline CDR1 and CDR2 sequences are SGHNT and YENEEA. The CDR3 length is 13 residues.

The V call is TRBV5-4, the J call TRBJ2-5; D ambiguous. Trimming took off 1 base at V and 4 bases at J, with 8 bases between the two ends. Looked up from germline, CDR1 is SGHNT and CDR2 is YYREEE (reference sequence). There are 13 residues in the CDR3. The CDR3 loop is CASSLPSGETQYF. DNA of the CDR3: TGTGCCAGCAGCTTGCCTTCAGGAGAGACCCAGTACTTC.

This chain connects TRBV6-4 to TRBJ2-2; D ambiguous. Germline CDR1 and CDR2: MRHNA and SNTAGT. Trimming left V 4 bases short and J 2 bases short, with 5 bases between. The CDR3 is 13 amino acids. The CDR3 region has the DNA TGTGCCAGCAGTGTCACAAACACCGGGGAGCTGTTTTTT. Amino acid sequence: CASSVTNTGELFF.

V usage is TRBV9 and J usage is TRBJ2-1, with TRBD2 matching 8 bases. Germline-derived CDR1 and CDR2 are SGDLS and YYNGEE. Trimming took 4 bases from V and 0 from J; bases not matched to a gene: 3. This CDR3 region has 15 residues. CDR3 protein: CASSRGGSSYNEQFF. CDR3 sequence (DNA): TGTGCCAGCAGCCGGGGGGGGAGCTCCTACAATGAGCAGTTCTTC.

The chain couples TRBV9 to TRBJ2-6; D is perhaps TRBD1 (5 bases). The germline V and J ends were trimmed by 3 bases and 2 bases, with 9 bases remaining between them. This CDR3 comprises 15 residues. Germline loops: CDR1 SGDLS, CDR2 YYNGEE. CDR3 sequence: CASSAQVTGANVLTF. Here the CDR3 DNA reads TGTGCCAGCAGCGCACAGGTCACTGGGGCCAACGTCCTGACTTTC.

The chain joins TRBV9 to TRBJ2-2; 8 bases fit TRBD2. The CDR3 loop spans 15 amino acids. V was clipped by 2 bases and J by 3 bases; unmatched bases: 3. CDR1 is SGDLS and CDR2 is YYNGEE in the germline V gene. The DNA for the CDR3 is TGTGCCAGCAGCGTTAGCGGGAAGGACACCGGGGAGCTGTTTTTT. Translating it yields CASSVSGKDTGELFF.

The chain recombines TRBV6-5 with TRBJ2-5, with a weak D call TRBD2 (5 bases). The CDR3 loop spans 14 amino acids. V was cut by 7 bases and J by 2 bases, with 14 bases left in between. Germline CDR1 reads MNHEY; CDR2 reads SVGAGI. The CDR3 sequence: CASTSATTQETQYF. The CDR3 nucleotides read TGTGCCAGCACTTCGGCGACTACTCAAGAGACCCAGTACTTC.

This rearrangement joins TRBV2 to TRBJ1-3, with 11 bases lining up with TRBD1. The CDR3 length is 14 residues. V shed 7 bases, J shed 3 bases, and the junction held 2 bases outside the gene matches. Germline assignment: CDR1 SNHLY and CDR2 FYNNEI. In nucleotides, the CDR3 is TGTGCCAGCACCGGGACAGGGGGTGGAAACACCATATATTTT. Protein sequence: CASTGTGGGNTIYF.

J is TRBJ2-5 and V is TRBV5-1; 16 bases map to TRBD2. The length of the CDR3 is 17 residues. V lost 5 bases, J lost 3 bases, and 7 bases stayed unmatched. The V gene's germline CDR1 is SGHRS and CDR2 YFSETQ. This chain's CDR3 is CASSPGLAGGLKETQYF. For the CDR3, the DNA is TGCGCCAGCAGTCCGGGACTAGCGGGGGGGCTTAAAGAGACCCAGTACTTC.

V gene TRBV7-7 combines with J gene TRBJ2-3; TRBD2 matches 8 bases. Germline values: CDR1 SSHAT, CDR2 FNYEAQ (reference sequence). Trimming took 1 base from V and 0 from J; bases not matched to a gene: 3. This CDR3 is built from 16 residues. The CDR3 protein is CASSLGVAGSTDTQYF. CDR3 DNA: TGTGCCAGCAGCTTAGGGGTAGCGGGGAGCACAGATACGCAGTATTTT.

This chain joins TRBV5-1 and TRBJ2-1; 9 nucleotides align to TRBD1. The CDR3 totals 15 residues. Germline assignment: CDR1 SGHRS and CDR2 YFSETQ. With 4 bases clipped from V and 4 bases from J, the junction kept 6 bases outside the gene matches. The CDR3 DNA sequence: TGCGCCAGCAGCATGACAGGGGGTTCGTACAATGAGCAGTTCTTC. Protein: CASSMTGGSYNEQFF.

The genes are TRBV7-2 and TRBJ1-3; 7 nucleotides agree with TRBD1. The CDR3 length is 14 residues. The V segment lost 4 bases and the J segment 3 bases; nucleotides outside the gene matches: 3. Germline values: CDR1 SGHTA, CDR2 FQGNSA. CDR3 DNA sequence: TGTGCCAGCAGCTCCGACAGGGTTGGAAACACCATATATTTT. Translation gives CASSSDRVGNTIYF.

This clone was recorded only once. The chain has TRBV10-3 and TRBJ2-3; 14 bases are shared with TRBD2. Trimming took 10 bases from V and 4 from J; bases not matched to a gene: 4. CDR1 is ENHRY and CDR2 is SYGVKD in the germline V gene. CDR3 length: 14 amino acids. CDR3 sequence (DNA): TGTGCCACGACTAGCGGGAGGGACGCAGATACGCAGTATTTT. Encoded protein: CATTSGRDADTQYF.

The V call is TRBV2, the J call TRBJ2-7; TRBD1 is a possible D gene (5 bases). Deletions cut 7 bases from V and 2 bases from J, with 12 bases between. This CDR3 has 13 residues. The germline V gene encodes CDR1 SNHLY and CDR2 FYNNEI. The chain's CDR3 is CASKVSGPYEQYF. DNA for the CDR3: TGTGCCAGCAAGGTTTCAGGGCCCTACGAGCAGTACTTC.

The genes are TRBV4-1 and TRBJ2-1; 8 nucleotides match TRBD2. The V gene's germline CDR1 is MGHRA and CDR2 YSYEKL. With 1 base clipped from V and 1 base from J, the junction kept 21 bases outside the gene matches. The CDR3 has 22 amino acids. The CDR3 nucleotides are TGCGCCAGCAGCCAAGGTCCGGGACTAGACGCTCCGAATCCCCGATCCTACAATGAGCAGTTCTTC. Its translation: CASSQGPGLDAPNPRSYNEQFF.

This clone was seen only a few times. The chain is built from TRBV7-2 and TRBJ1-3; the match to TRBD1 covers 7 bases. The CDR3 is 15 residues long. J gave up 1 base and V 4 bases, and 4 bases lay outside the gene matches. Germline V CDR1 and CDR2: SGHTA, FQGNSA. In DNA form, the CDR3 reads TGTGCCAGCAGCTCGGACAGGCCTTCTGGAAACACCATATATTTT. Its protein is CASSSDRPSGNTIYF.

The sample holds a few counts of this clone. The CDR3 is CASSLRLAGVNEQFF. The CDR3 DNA sequence: TGTGCCAGCAGCTTGAGACTAGCGGGAGTCAATGAGCAGTTCTTC. The chain links TRBV5-5 to TRBJ2-1, with TRBD2 matching 12 bases. This CDR3 comprises 15 residues. V was clipped by 1 base and J by 6 bases; unmatched bases: 2. From germline, CDR1 is SGHKS and CDR2 YYEKEE (reference sequence).

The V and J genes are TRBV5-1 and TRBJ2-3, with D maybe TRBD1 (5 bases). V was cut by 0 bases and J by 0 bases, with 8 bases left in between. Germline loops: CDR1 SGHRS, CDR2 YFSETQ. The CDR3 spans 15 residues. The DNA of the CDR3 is TGCGCCAGCAGCTTGGGGGGCTACAGCACAGATACGCAGTATTTT. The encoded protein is CASSLGGYSTDTQYF. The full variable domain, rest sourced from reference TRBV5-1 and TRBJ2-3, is KAGVTQTPRYLIKTRGQQVTLSCSPISGHRSVSWYQQTPGQGLQFLFEYFSETQRNKGNFPGRFSGRQFSNSRSEMNVSTLELGDSALYLCASSLGGYSTDTQYFGPGTRLTVL.

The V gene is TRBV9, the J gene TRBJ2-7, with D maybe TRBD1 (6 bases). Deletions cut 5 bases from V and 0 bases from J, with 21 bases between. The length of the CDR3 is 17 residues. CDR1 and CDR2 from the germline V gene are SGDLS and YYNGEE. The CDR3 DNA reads TGTGCCAGCAGTCAGTCGGCCGGGACATCGAGCTCCTACGAGCAGTACTTC. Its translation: CASSQSAGTSSSYEQYF. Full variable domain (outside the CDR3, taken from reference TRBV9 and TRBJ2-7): DSGVTQTPKHLITATGQRVTLRCSPRSGDLSVYWYQQSLDQGLQFLIQYYNGEERAKGNILERFSAQQFPDLHSELNLSSLELGDSALYFCASSQSAGTSSSYEQYFGPGTRLTVT.

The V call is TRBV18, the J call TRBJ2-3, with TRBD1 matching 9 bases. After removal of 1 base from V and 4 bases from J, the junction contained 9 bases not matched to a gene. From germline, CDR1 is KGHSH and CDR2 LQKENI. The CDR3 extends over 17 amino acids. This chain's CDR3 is CASSPLFLGQGPDTQYF. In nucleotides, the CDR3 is TGTGCCAGCTCACCACTCTTTCTTGGACAGGGGCCAGATACGCAGTATTTT. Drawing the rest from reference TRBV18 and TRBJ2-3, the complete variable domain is NAGVMQNPRHLVRRRGQEARLRCSPMKGHSHVYWYRQLPEEGLKFMVYLQKENIIDESGMPKERFSAEFPKEGPSILRIQQVVRGDSAAYFCASSPLFLGQGPDTQYFGPGTRLTVL.

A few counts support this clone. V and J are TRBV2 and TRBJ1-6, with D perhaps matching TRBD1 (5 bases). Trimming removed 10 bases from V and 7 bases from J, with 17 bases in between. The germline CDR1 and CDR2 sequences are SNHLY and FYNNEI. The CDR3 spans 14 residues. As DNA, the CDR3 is TGTGCCATCAAAGGGGCCTACGGGAATTCACCCCTCCACTTT. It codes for CAIKGAYGNSPLHF.

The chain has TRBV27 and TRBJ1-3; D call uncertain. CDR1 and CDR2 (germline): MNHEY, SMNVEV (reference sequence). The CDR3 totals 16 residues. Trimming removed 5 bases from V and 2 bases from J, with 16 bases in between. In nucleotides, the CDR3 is TGTGCCAGCAGTCTAAACCCGCTTAATACTGGAAACACCATATATTTT. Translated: CASSLNPLNTGNTIYF.

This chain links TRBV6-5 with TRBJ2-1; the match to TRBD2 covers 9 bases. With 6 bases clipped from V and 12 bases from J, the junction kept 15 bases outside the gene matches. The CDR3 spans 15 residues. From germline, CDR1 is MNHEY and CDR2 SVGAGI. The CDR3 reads CASSPGPSGTIRQFF. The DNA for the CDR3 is TGTGCCAGCAGCCCCGGGCCTAGCGGGACAATAAGGCAGTTCTTC.